This TCR beta chain was sequenced in a study of tissue T cells after allogeneic stem cell transplantation. Findings and caveats of the study: Shared clones across patients were few; motif clustering revealed tissue-specific shared signatures.

This sample's time point: mouse harvest day 7 after allogeneic transplant. Mouse grafts combined 10^7 T-cell-depleted bone marrow cells with 10^6 splenic CD5+ T cells. The CDR3 is made up of 12 amino acids. The V gene's germline CDR1 is NNHNN and CDR2 SYGAGS (reference sequence). The germline V and J ends were trimmed by 5 bases and 3 bases, with 8 bases remaining between them. As concerns this clone: Its antigen is not identified. The listed genes are named as in mouse. The read is 1 residue too short to cover the CDR3 end, so that end is filled in from the germline J gene.

Assay: immunoSEQ multiplex PCR; the TCRdb copy retains only in-frame clones and omits some. The sample includes about 8,200 clones, roughly 45% of them seen just once. The receptor comes from a female BALB/c mouse given C57BL/6 T cells with graft-versus-host disease after an allogeneic hematopoietic cell transplant. The chain combines TRBV13-2 with TRBJ1-1; D perhaps matches TRBD1 (6 bases). Sequencing was carried out using skin. The part of the CDR3 DNA that was read is TGTGCCAGCGGGCGGACAGACACAGAAGTCTTC. As protein: CASGRTDTEVF. The whole CDR3 sequence reads CASGRTDTEVFF.